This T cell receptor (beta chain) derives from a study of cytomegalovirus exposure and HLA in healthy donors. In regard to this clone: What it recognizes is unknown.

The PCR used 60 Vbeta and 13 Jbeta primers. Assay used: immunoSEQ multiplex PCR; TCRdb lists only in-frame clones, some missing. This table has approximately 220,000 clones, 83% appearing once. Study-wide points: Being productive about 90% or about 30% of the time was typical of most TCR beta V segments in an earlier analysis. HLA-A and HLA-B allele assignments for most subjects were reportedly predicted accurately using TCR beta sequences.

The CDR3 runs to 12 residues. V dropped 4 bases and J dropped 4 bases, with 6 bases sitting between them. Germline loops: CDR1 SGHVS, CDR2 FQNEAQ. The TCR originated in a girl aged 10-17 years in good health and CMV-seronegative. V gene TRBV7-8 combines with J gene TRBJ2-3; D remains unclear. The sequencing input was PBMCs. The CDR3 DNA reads TGTGCCAGCAGCTCCGGTCCAGATACGCAGTATTTT. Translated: CASSSGPDTQYF.